The present entry profiles one TCR beta chain with its context. Its matching antigen is unknown. The data are from a study of blood T cells in healthy people across ages. V lost 7 bases, J lost 1 base, and 8 bases lay in between. Germline CDR1 is MNHEY and CDR2 is SMNVEV (reference sequence). There are 12 residues in the CDR3. Findings of the study overall: It was the long-lived donors that had more naive CD4+ cells and higher diversity than aged donors.

A second PCR of about 6 to 11 cycles used a sample-barcoded 5' primer and a J-beta primer mix. Each cDNA molecule, via a template-switch adaptor with 12 random nucleotides, was tagged. TCRdb reprocessed the 5' RACE reads via MiXCR and lists one record per CDR3 protein. Of about 1.6 million distinct CDR3 sequences listed, 30% to 35% were seen once; the top ten hold around 11%. The genes are TRBV27 and TRBJ2-7; perhaps TRBD1 as D (5 bases). The sample consisted of blood. The TCR sequence derives from a woman aged 30 to 39 in good health. In DNA form, the CDR3 reads TGTGCCAGCACAGGGCCTTCCTACGAGCAGTACTTC. Its protein is CASTGPSYEQYF.